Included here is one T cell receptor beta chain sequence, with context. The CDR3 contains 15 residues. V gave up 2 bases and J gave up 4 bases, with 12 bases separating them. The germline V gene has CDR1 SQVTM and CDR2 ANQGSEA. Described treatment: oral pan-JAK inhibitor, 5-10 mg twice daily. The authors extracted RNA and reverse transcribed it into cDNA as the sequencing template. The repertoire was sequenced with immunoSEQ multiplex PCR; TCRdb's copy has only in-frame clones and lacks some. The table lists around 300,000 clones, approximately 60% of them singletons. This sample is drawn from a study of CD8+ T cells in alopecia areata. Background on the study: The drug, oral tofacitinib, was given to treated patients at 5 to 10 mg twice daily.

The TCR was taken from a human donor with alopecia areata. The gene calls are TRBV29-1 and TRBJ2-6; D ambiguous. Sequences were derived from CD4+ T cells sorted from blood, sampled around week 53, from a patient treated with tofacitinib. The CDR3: CSVEIVGHGANVLTF. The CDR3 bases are TGCAGCGTTGAAATTGTAGGGCACGGGGCCAACGTCCTGACTTTC.